Shown below are 9 T cell receptor beta chains from a single sample sequenced in a study of identifying expanded T cells in peripheral blood. Clones were read by immunoSEQ multiplex PCR, and TCRdb kept only the in-frame ones, dropping some. The table lists roughly 100,000 clones, about nine tenths of them singletons. The material sequenced was blood. These TCRs come from a person aged 18 to 75 in good health.

The chain couples TRBV7-3 to TRBJ2-1; a possible D gene is TRBD2 (6 bases). Germline V gene sequence: CDR1 SGHTA, CDR2 FQGTGA. Trimming cost V 7 bases and J 5 bases, with 15 bases left between them. This CDR3 contains 14 residues. Here the CDR3 DNA reads TGTGCCAGCAAGGTGGCCGGGGGAGACAATGAGCAGTTCTTC. Translating it yields CASKVAGGDNEQFF.

The chain is built from TRBV6-5 and TRBJ2-5; 11 bases agree with TRBD2. Germline values: CDR1 MNHEY, CDR2 SVGAGI. With 6 bases clipped from V and 6 bases from J, the junction kept 6 bases outside the gene matches. The CDR3 is 14 residues long. Here the CDR3 reads CASSQLAGGQTQYF. The CDR3 DNA sequence: TGTGCCAGCAGCCAGCTAGCGGGGGGCCAGACCCAGTACTTC.

The rearrangement joins TRBV9 to TRBJ2-3, with 7 bases matching TRBD2. This CDR3 region has 16 residues. Germline trimming cut 3 bases from V and 6 bases from J; bases unmatched to any gene: 13. The germline V gene has CDR1 SGDLS and CDR2 YYNGEE. The chain's CDR3 is CASSASGLGLSDTQYF. CDR3 coding DNA: TGTGCCAGCAGCGCATCCGGACTAGGTCTATCTGATACGCAGTATTTT.

This sequence joins TRBV5-6 and TRBJ2-7; D possibly corresponds to TRBD2 (6 bases). The germline CDR1 and CDR2 sequences are SGHDT and YYEEEE. There are 14 residues in the CDR3. The germline V and J ends were trimmed by 7 bases and 5 bases, with 19 bases remaining between them. CDR3 bases: TGTGCCAGCGGCGGGATGGCCGCTTTCCACGAGCAGTACTTC. Encoded protein: CASGGMAAFHEQYF.

This clone was observed a single time. The chain carries TRBV4-3 and TRBJ2-3, with TRBD2 identical over 12 bases. Germline CDR1 and CDR2: LGHNA and YSLEER. Germline trimming cut 0 bases from V and 3 bases from J; bases unmatched to any gene: 10. The CDR3 is 19 residues long. The CDR3 loop reads CASSQERATSGGSTDTQYF. The CDR3 DNA follows: TGCGCCAGCAGCCAAGAGAGGGCGACTAGCGGGGGCTCAACAGATACGCAGTATTTT.

The chain uses TRBV9 and TRBJ1-3, with D unclear. This CDR3 is 16 amino acids long. Trimming removed 3 bases from V and 5 bases from J, with 18 bases in between. Looked up from germline, CDR1 is SGDLS and CDR2 is YYNGEE. The CDR3 nucleotides read TGTGCCAGCAGCGAGGCCCCGGGGTTCGATAGAAACACCATATATTTT. This sequence encodes CASSEAPGFDRNTIYF. The complete variable domain, with remaining parts taken from reference TRBV9 and TRBJ1-3, reads DSGVTQTPKHLITATGQRVTLRCSPRSGDLSVYWYQQSLDQGLQFLIQYYNGEERAKGNILERFSAQQFPDLHSELNLSSLELGDSALYFCASSEAPGFDRNTIYFGEGSWLTVV.

The rearrangement uses TRBV18 and TRBJ1-4; TRBD1 matches 9 bases. Germline V gene sequence: CDR1 KGHSH, CDR2 LQKENI. This CDR3 has 19 amino acids. After removal of 4 bases from V and 2 bases from J, the junction contained 14 bases not matched to a gene. CDR3 in DNA: TGTGCCAGCTCACAAAAAGTCGGACAGGGGAGGTCCACTAATGAAAAACTGTTTTTT. This translates into CASSQKVGQGRSTNEKLFF.

The chain has TRBV10-3 and TRBJ2-7; possibly TRBD2 for D (6 bases). The germline V and J ends were trimmed by 6 bases and 0 bases, with 9 bases remaining between them. This CDR3 region has 13 residues. The germline CDR1 and CDR2 sequences are ENHRY and SYGVKD. The CDR3 reads CAIRGGSSYEQYF. CDR3 nucleotide sequence: TGTGCCATCAGGGGAGGAAGCTCCTACGAGCAGTACTTC.

The chain is built from TRBV9 and TRBJ1-1; TRBD1 agrees at 7 bases. Germline-derived CDR1 and CDR2 are SGDLS and YYNGEE. V shed 0 bases, J shed 6 bases, and the junction held 8 bases outside the gene matches. The CDR3 has 15 residues. Here the CDR3 reads CASSVGQGGYAEAFF. CDR3 in DNA: TGTGCCAGCAGCGTAGGACAGGGAGGGTACGCTGAAGCTTTCTTT.